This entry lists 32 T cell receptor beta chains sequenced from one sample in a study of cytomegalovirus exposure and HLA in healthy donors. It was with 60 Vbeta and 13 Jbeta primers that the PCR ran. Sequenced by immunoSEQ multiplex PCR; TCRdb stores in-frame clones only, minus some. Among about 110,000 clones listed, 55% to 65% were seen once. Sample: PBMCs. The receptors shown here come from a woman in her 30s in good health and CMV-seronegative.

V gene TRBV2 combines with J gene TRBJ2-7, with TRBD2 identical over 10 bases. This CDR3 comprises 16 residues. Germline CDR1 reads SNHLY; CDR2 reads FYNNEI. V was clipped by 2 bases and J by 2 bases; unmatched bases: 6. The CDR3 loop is CASSEIALAGAYEQYF. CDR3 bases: TGTGCCAGCAGTGAAATCGCGCTAGCGGGGGCCTACGAGCAGTACTTC.

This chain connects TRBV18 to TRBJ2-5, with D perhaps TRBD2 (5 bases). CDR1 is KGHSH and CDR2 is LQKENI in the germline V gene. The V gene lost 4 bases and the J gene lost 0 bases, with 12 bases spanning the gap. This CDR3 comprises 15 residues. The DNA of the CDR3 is TGTGCCAGCTCACTAACCCCGGAGGACCAAGAGACCCAGTACTTC. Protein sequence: CASSLTPEDQETQYF. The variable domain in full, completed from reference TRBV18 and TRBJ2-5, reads NAGVMQNPRHLVRRRGQEARLRCSPMKGHSHVYWYRQLPEEGLKFMVYLQKENIIDESGMPKERFSAEFPKEGPSILRIQQVVRGDSAAYFCASSLTPEDQETQYFGPGTRLLVL.

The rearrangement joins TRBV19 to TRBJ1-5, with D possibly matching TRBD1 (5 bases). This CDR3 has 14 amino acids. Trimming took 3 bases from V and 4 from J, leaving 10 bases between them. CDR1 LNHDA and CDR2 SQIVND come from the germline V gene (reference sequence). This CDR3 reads CASSIGAWNQPQHF. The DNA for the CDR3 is TGTGCCAGTAGTATTGGGGCTTGGAATCAGCCCCAGCATTTT.

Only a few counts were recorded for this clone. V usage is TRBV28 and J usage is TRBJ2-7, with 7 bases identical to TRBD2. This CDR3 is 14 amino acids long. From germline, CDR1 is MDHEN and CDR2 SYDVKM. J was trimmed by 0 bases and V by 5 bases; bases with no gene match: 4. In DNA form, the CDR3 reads TGTGCCAGCAGTGGCACTAGCGACTCCTACGAGCAGTACTTC. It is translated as CASSGTSDSYEQYF.

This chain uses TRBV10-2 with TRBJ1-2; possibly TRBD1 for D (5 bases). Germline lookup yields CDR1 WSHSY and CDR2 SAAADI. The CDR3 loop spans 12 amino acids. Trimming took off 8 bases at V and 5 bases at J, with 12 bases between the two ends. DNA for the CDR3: TGCGCCAGCCAAAGGGACTCATATGGCTACACCTTC. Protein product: CASQRDSYGYTF.

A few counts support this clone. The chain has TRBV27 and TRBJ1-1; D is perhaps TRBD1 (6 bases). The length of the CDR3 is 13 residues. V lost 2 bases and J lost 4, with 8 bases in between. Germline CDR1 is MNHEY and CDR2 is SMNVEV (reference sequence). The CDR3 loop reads CASSLDRFTEAFF. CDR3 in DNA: TGTGCCAGCAGTTTAGACAGGTTCACTGAAGCTTTCTTT.

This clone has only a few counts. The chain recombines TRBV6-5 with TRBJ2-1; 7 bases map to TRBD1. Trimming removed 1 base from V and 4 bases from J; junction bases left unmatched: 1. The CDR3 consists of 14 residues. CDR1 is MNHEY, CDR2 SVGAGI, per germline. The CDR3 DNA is TGTGCCAGCAGTTACTACAGGGGATACAATGAGCAGTTCTTC. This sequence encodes CASSYYRGYNEQFF.

The CDR3 is CASSSTENTEAFF. The CDR3, as DNA: TGTGCCAGCAGCTCGACAGAGAACACTGAAGCTTTCTTT. This rearrangement joins TRBV2 to TRBJ1-1, with D possibly TRBD1 on 5 matching bases. Germline CDR1 SNHLY, CDR2 FYNNEI. The CDR3 is 13 residues long. Trimming cost V 6 bases and J 1 base, with 9 bases left between them.

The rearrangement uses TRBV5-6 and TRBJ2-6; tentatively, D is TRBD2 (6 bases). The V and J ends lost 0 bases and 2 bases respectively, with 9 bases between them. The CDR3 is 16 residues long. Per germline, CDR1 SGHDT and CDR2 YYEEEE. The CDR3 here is CASSLETRPGANVLTF. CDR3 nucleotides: TGTGCCAGCAGCTTGGAGACTAGACCTGGGGCCAACGTCCTGACTTTC.

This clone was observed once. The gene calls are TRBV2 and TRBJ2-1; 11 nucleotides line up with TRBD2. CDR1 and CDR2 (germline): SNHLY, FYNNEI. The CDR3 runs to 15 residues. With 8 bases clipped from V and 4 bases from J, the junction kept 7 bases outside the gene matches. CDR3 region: CASSLGLAEYNEQFF. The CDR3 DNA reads TGTGCCAGCTCCCTGGGACTAGCGGAGTACAATGAGCAGTTCTTC.

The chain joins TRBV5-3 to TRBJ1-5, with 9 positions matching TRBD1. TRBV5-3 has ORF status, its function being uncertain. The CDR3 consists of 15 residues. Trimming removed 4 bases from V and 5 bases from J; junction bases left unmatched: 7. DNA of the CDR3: TGTGCCAGAAGCGGGGGACAGGGAGGTGATCAGCCCCAGCATTTT. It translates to CARSGGQGGDQPQHF.

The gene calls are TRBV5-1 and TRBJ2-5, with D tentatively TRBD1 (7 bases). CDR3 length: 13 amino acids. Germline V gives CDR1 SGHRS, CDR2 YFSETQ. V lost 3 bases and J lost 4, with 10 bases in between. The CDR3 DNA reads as TGCGCCAGCAGCTGGAGGGACAGAGAGACCCAGTACTTC. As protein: CASSWRDRETQYF.

CDR3: CASSLGSGNTIYF. Here the CDR3 DNA reads TGTGCCAGCAGCCTCGGGTCTGGAAACACCATATATTTT. The chain employs TRBV14 and TRBJ1-3, with D uncertain. Germline loops: CDR1 SGHDN, CDR2 FVKESK. The V end was cut by 4 bases, the J end by 1 base, with 5 bases between. The CDR3 has 13 amino acids.

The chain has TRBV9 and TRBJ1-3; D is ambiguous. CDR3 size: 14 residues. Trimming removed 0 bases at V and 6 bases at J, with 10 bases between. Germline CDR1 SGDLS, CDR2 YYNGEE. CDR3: CASSVDGVLNTIYF. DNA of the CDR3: TGTGCCAGCAGCGTAGACGGGGTTCTAAACACCATATATTTT.

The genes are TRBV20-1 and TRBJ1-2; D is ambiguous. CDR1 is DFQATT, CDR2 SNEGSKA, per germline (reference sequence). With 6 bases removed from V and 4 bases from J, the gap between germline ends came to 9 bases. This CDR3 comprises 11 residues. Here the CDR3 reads CSAHMAYGYTF. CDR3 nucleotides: TGCAGTGCCCACATGGCCTATGGCTACACCTTC.

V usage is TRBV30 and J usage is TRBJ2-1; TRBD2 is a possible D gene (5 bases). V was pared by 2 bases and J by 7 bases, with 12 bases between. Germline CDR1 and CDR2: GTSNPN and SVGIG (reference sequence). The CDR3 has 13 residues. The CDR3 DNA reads TGTGCCTGGAGTTCCCGTTCGGGGAATGAGCAGTTCTTC. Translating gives CAWSSRSGNEQFF. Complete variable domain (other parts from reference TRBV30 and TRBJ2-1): SQTIHQWPATLVQPVGSPLSLECTVEGTSNPNLYWYRQAAGRGLQLLFYSVGIGQISSEVPQNLSASRPQDRQFILSSKKLLLSDSGFYLCAWSSRSGNEQFFGPGTRLTVL.

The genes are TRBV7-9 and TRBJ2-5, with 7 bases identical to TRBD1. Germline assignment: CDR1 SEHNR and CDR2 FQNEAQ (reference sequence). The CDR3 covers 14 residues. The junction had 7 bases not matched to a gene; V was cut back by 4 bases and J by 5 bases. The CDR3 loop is CASSSKGAWETQYF. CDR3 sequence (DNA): TGTGCCAGCAGCTCCAAGGGGGCCTGGGAGACCCAGTACTTC.

The CDR3 sequence is CASSLAMGLAAYEQYF. The CDR3 bases are TGCGCCAGCAGCTTGGCCATGGGGCTAGCGGCCTACGAGCAGTACTTC. The chain employs TRBV5-1 and TRBJ2-7, with 7 positions matching TRBD2. Germline loops: CDR1 SGHRS, CDR2 YFSETQ. With 0 bases clipped from V and 2 bases from J, the junction kept 8 bases outside the gene matches. The CDR3 totals 16 residues.

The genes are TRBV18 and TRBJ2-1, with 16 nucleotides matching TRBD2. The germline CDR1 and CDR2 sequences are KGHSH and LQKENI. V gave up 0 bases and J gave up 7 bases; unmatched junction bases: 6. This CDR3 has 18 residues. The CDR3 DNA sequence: TGTGCCAGCTCACCACCTCGAGGGACTAGCGGGAGGGAAAATGAGCAGTTCTTC. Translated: CASSPPRGTSGRENEQFF.

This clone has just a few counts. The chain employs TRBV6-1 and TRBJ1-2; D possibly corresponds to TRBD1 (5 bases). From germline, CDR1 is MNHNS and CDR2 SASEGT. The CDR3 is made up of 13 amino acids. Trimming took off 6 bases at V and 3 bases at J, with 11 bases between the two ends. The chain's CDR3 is CASRPGTHYGYTF. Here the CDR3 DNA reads TGTGCCAGCAGGCCCGGGACTCACTATGGCTACACCTTC.

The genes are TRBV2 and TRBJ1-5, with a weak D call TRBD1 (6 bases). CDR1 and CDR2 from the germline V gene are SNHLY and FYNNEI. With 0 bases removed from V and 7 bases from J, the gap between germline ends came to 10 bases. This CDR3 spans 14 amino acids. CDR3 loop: CASSEAAGVQPQHF. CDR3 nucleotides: TGTGCCAGCAGTGAAGCGGCAGGGGTCCAGCCCCAGCATTTT.

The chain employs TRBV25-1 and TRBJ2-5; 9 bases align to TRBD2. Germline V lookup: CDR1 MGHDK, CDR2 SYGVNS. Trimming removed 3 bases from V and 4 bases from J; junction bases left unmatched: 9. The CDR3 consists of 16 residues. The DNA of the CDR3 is TGTGCCAGCAGTGACGGACTAGCGTGGGGGAGAGAGACCCAGTACTTC. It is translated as CASSDGLAWGRETQYF. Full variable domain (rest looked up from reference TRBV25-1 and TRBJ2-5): EADIYQTPRYLVIGTGKKITLECSQTMGHDKMYWYQQDPGMELHLIHYSYGVNSTEKGDLSSESTVSRIRTEHFPLTLESARPSHTSQYLCASSDGLAWGRETQYFGPGTRLLVL.

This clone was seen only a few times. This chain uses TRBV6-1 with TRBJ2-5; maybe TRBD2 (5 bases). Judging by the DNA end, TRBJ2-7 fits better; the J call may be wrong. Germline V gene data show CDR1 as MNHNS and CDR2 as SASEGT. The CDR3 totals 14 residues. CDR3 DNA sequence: TGTGCCAGCAGTGGGGAACTAGGCTCCTACGAGCAGTACTTC. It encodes CASSGELGSYEQYF.

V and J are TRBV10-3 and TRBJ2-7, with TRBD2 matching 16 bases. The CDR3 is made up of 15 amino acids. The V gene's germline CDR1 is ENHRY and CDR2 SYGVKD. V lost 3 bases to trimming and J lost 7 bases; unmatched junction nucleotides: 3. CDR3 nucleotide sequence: TGTGCCATCAGTGAAGGGACTAGCGGGAGGGAAGAGCAGTACTTC. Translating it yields CAISEGTSGREEQYF.

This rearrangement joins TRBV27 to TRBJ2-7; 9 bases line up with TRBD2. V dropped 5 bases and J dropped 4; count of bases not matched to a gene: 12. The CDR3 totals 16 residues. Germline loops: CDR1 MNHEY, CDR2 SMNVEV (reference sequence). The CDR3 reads CASSRNQLAGKYEQYF. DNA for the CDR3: TGTGCCAGCAGTCGGAACCAACTAGCGGGTAAATACGAGCAGTACTTC.

The CDR3: CASSSQGANYEQYF. CDR3 in DNA: TGTGCCAGCAGTTCACAGGGGGCGAACTACGAGCAGTACTTC. The chain employs TRBV6-1 and TRBJ2-7; TRBD1 aligns across 9 bases. J was trimmed by 3 bases and V by 5 bases; bases with no gene match: 5. Germline CDR1 MNHNS, CDR2 SASEGT. CDR3 length: 14 residues.

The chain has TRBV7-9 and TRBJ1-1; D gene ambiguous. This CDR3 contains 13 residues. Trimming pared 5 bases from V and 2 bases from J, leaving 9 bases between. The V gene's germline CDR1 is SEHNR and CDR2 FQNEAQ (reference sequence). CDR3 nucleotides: TGTGCCAGCAGCCTTGACTTAAACACTGAAGCTTTCTTT. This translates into CASSLDLNTEAFF.

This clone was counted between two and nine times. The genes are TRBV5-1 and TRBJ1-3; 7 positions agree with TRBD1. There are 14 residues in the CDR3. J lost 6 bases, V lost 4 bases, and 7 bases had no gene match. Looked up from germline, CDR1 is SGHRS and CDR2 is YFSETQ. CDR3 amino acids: CASSRTGSENTIYF. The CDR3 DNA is TGCGCCAGCAGCCGGACAGGTTCCGAAAACACCATATATTTT. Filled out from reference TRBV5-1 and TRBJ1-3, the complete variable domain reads KAGVTQTPRYLIKTRGQQVTLSCSPISGHRSVSWYQQTPGQGLQFLFEYFSETQRNKGNFPGRFSGRQFSNSRSEMNVSTLELGDSALYLCASSRTGSENTIYFGEGSWLTVV.

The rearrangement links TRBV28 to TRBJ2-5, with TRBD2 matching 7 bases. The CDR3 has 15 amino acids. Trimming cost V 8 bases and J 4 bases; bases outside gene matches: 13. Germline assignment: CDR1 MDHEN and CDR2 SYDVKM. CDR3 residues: CASRSIGTGGETQYF. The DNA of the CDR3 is TGTGCCAGCCGCTCTATCGGCACGGGGGGAGAGACCCAGTACTTC.

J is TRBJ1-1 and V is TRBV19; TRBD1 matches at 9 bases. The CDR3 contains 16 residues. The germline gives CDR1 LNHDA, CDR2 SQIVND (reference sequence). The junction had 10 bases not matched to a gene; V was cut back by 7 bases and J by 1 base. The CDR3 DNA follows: TGTGCCAGTATCGCTGTACAGGGGGCAACGAACACTGAAGCTTTCTTT. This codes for CASIAVQGATNTEAFF.

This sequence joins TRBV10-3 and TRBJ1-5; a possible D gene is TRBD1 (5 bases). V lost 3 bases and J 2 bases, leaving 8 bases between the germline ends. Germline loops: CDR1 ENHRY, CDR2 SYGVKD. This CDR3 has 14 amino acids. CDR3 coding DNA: TGTGCCATCAGTGAAGGGGTGCGCAATCAGCCCCAGCATTTT. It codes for CAISEGVRNQPQHF.

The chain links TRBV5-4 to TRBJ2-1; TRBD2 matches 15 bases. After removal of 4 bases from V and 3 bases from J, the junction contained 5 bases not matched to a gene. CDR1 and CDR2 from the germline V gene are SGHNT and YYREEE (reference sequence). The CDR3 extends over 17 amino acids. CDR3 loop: CASSGLAGGQGYNEQFF. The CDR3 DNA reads TGTGCCAGCAGCGGACTAGCGGGAGGGCAGGGCTACAATGAGCAGTTCTTC. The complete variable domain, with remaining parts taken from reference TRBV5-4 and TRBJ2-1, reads ETGVTQSPTHLIKTRGQQVTLRCSSQSGHNTVSWYQQALGQGPQFIFQYYREEENGRGNFPPRFSGLQFPNYSSELNVNALELDDSALYLCASSGLAGGQGYNEQFFGPGTRLTVL.